This TCR beta chain derives from a study of blood T cell repertoires in COVID-19. Study-level background: Sample material is recorded as cDNA or gDNA derived from T cells, B-cell-depleted T cells, or PBMCs.

In the original analysis: By means of reference gene primer amplification, nucleated cell counts were estimated. Sequencing was performed with immunoSEQ multiplex PCR; in TCRdb, only in-frame clones are kept and a portion is missing. V, J and clone size were drawn from that table, and D and trimming were deduced from the DNA. The sample records 150,000 to 200,000 clones, 70% to 80% being singletons. A Seattle source enrolled patients during active infection and followed them longitudinally. The CDR3 loop spans 16 amino acids. Trimming at V came to 3 bases and at J to 6 bases, leaving 10 bases not matched to a gene. Germline CDR1 and CDR2: SGHTA and FQGNSA.

The sample taken for sequencing was peripheral blood. The clonotype originates from a middle-aged woman with COVID-19, enrolled during active disease. The genes are TRBV7-2 and TRBJ1-4; 7 bases align to TRBD1. CDR3 sequence reads: CASSLSFGTDYEKLFF. The CDR3 coding sequence is TGTGCCAGCAGCTTGTCGTTTGGGACAGACTATGAAAAACTGTTTTTT. The full variable domain, rest sourced from reference TRBV7-2 and TRBJ1-4, is GAGVSQSPSNKVTEKGKDVELRCDPISGHTALYWYRQSLGQGLEFLIYFQGNSAPDKSGLPSDRFSAERTGGSVSTLTIQRTQQEDSAVYLCASSLSFGTDYEKLFFGSGTQLSVL.